This T cell receptor beta chain was sequenced during a study of T cell repertoires in cytomegalovirus infection. TCRdb ran MiXCR on the reads and lists one entry per CDR3 protein. The table records around 750,000 distinct CDR3 sequences, 30% to 35% of them present only once. CDR1 is SGHAT and CDR2 is FQDESV in the germline V gene (reference sequence). The CDR3 contains 16 residues. The trim removed 3 bases at V and 3 bases at J, leaving 6 bases unmatched. Findings of the study overall: Carriage of CMV together with the relevant HLA was identifiable through cumulative public TCR beta family frequency. Dominating the ex vivo response were TCR beta clonotypes that were CMV-specific and HLA-C-restricted.

Regarding this clonotype: Its specificity is not known.

This TCR derives from a human donor in good health (CMV status not recorded). Some clones in this sample may be carry-over from other donors' samples. The rearrangement links TRBV11-1 to TRBJ1-4; 8 bases are a match to TRBD1. The input for sequencing was cultured CD8+ T cells from PBMCs, taken from culture after CMV antigen stimulation. The CDR3 loop is CASSLPGTGPNEKLFF. CDR3 coding DNA: TGTGCCAGCAGCTTGCCCGGGACAGGACCTAATGAAAAACTGTTTTTT. The whole variable domain, filled in from reference TRBV11-1 and TRBJ1-4, reads EAEVAQSPRYKITEKSQAVAFWCDPISGHATLYWYRQILGQGPELLVQFQDESVVDDSQLPKDRFSAERLKGVDSTLKIQPAELGDSAMYLCASSLPGTGPNEKLFFGSGTQLSVL.